Listed below are T cell receptor beta chains from one sample, sequenced in a study of blood T cell repertoires in COVID-19. The protocol was immunoSEQ multiplex PCR, while the TCRdb copy is restricted to in-frame clones and leaves out a portion. The repertoire consists of over 40,000 clones, with around 83% occurring once and the leading ten covering 7.6%. The sequenced sample was peripheral blood. These receptors all stem from a human donor in a cohort sampled during active COVID-19. Both conserved end residues are part of each CDR3. Each record gives: clone size, V gene, D gene, J gene, CDR3 protein, CDR3 DNA. D genes are given only for firm matches. Clone size is not always given. Where it is, it says once, few, many or a class for expanded clones.

-	TRBV9	-	TRBJ1-1	CASSVQGWNTEAFF	TGTGCCAGCAGCGTACAGGGTTGGAACACTGAAGCTTTCTTT
-	TRBV29-1	-	TRBJ2-2	CSGGLRNTGELFF	TGCAGCGGAGGACTGAGGAACACCGGGGAGCTGTTTTTT
-	TRBV10-3	TRBD1	TRBJ1-2	CAISGDRAFNYGYTF	TGTGCCATCAGCGGGGACAGAGCCTTTAACTATGGCTACACCTTC
-	TRBV10-3	-	TRBJ1-2	CATWTAGYTF	TGTGCCACCTGGACAGCTGGCTACACCTTC
-	TRBV12-3/TRBV12-4	-	TRBJ1-1	CASSLRPNTEAFF	TGTGCCAGCAGTTTGAGGCCGAACACTGAAGCTTTCTTT
-	TRBV12-3/TRBV12-4	TRBD2	TRBJ2-7	CASSSGGVFEQYF	TGTGCCAGCAGTTCGGGGGGAGTTTTCGAGCAGTACTTC
-	TRBV27	-	TRBJ1-2	CASSLGPAYGYTF	TGTGCCAGCAGTTTAGGGCCGGCTTATGGCTACACCTTC
-	TRBV18	-	TRBJ2-3	CASSPPGADTQYF	TGTGCCAGCTCACCACCGGGAGCAGATACGCAGTATTTT
-	TRBV28	TRBD1	TRBJ2-2	CASLRGRNTGELFF	TGTGCCAGCCTTAGGGGGCGGAACACCGGGGAGCTGTTTTTT
-	TRBV28	-	TRBJ1-4	CASSYGGRNEKLFF	TGTGCCAGCAGTTACGGGGGGCGCAATGAAAAACTGTTTTTT
few	TRBV19	-	TRBJ1-4	CASSMSLQRLFF	TGTGCCAGTAGTATGTCTCTTCAGCGGCTGTTTTTT
-	TRBV3-1/TRBV3-2	TRBD1	TRBJ2-3	CASSHLGTGNTDTQYF	TGTGCCAGCAGCCACCTAGGGACAGGGAACACAGATACGCAGTATTTT
-	TRBV5-1	TRBD1	TRBJ2-7	CASSPSPGQRGEQYF	TGCGCCAGCAGCCCCTCCCCGGGACAGAGGGGCGAGCAGTACTTC
-	TRBV7-9	TRBD1	TRBJ1-4	CASSTPGTGGIVGEKLFF	TGTGCCAGCAGCACACCCGGGACAGGGGGGATTGTGGGTGAAAAACTGTTTTTT
-	TRBV7-6	-	TRBJ2-7	CASSFKAAPGYEQYF	TGTGCCAGCAGCTTTAAAGCGGCTCCCGGCTACGAGCAGTACTTC
-	TRBV15	-	TRBJ1-1	CATSSTGWGFEAFF	TGTGCCACCAGCAGTACAGGGTGGGGATTTGAAGCTTTCTTT
few	TRBV6-2/TRBV6-3	TRBD1	TRBJ2-3	CASSLGTDTDTQYF	TGTGCCAGCAGCCTAGGGACAGACACAGATACGCAGTATTTT
-	TRBV24-1	-	TRBJ2-7	CATSDSGTYEQYF	TGTGCCACCAGTGACAGCGGAACCTACGAGCAGTACTTC
-	TRBV28	-	TRBJ1-2	CASSPQGNGNYGYTF	TGTGCCAGCAGTCCCCAGGGGAATGGGAACTATGGCTACACCTTC
-	TRBV3-1/TRBV3-2	-	TRBJ2-1	CASSPSNYEQFF	TGTGCCAGCAGCCCGTCTAACTATGAGCAGTTCTTC
-	TRBV4-1	-	TRBJ1-1	CASSQTGLNTEAFF	TGCGCCAGCAGCCAGACAGGCTTGAACACTGAAGCTTTCTTT
-	TRBV11-1	-	TRBJ2-1	CASSLGSSGYNEQFF	TGTGCCAGCAGCTTAGGGAGTAGCGGCTACAATGAGCAGTTCTTC
-	TRBV19	-	TRBJ1-1	CASRTGRNTEAFF	TGTGCCAGTAGGACAGGAAGGAACACTGAAGCTTTCTTT
-	TRBV6-2/TRBV6-3	-	TRBJ2-5	CASSYLGSPQETQYF	TGTGCCAGCAGTTACCTCGGGAGCCCCCAAGAGACCCAGTACTTC
-	TRBV7-9	TRBD2	TRBJ2-5	CASSLQAGEETQYF	TGTGCCAGCAGCTTACAAGCGGGAGAAGAGACCCAGTACTTC
few	TRBV7-8	-	TRBJ2-7	CASSWGLQYEQYF	TGTGCCAGCAGCTGGGGGCTACAATACGAGCAGTACTTC
-	TRBV6-2/TRBV6-3	TRBD2	TRBJ2-5	CASSYPSGRAWETQYF	TGTGCCAGCAGTTACCCTAGCGGGAGGGCCTGGGAGACCCAGTACTTC
-	TRBV15	TRBD1	TRBJ2-1	CATSRVGTGSYNEQFF	TGTGCCACCAGCAGAGTCGGGACAGGGAGCTACAATGAGCAGTTCTTC
-	TRBV6-5	-	TRBJ2-2	CASSLNTGELFF	TGTGCCAGCAGTCTTAACACCGGGGAGCTGTTTTTT
few	TRBV6-5	TRBD2	TRBJ2-1	CASSYDSGAYNEQFF	TGTGCCAGCAGTTACGATAGCGGGGCCTACAATGAGCAGTTCTTC